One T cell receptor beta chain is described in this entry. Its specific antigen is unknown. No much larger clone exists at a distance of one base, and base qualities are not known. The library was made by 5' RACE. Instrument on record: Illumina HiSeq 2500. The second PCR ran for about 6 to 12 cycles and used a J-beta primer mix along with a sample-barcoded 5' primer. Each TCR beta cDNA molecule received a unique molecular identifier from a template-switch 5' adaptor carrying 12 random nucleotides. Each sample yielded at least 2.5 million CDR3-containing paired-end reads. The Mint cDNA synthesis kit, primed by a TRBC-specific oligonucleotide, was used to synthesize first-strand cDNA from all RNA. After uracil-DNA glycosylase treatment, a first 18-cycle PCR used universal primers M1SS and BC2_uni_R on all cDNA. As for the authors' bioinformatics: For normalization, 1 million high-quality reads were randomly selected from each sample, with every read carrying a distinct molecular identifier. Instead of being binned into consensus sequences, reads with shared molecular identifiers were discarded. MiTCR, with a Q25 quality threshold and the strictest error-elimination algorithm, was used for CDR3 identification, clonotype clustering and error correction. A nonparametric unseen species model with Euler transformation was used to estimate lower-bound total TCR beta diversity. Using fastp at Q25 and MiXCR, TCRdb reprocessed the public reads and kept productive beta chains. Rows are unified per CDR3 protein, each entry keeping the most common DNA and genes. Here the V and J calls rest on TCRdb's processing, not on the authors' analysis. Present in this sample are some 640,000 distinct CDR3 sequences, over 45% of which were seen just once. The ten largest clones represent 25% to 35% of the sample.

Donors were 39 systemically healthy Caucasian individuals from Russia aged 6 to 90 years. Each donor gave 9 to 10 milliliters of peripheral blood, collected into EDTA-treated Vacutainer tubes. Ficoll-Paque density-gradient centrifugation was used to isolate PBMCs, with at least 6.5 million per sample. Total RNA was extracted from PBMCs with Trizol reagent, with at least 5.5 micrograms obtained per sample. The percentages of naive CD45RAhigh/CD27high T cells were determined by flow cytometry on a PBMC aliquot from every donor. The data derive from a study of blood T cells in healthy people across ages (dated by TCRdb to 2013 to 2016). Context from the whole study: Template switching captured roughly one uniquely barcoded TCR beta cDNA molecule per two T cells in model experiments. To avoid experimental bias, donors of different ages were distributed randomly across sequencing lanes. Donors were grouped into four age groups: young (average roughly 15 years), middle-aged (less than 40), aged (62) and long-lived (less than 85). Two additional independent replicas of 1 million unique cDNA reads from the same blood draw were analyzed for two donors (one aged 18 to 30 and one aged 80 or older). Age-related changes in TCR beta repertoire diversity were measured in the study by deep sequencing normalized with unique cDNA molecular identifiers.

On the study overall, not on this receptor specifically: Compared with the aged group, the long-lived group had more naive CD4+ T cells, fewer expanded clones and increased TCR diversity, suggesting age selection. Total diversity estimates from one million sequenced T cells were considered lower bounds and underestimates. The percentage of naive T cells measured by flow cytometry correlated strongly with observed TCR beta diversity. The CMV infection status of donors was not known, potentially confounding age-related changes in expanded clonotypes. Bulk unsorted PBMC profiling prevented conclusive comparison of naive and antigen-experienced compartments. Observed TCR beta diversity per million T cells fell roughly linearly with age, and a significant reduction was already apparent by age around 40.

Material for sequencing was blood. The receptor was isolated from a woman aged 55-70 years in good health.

The DNA reads as follows: TGTGCCACCAGTGATCCTCGACAGGGTGGTAACAATGAGCAGTTCTTC. Its protein reads: CATSDPRQGGNNEQFF. Recombination joined TRBV24-1 with TRBJ2-1; 7 bases in the middle match TRBD1. There are 16 amino acids in the CDR3, from cysteine to phenylalanine inclusive. The sequence is cut down to CDR3 DNA, 48 bases in frame from base 1. The germline V gene gives CDR1 as KGHDR and CDR2 as SFDVKD. Clipping removes 3 bases from V and 5 bases from J, with 9 as the unmatched junction base count.